These T cell receptor beta chains were read from a single sample in a study of blood T cell repertoires in COVID-19. Measured with immunoSEQ multiplex PCR; TCRdb has only the in-frame clones, and not every one. The sample records 470,000 or so clones, 75% to 90% being singletons. Sequencing used peripheral blood. All receptors derive from a human donor in a cohort sampled during active COVID-19. Each CDR3 is given with its conserved first and last residue. The D gene is left open where the match is weak. Size is stated for part of the rows, as once, few or many counts, or as a class when the clone is expanded.

TRBD2	NA	TRBJ2-7	TRBV5-6	TGTGCCAGCAGCGGACTAGCGGCCTCCTACGAGCAGTACTTC	CASSGLAASYEQYF
TRBD1	NA	TRBJ2-5	TRBV14	TGTGCCAGCAGAGGAGACAGGGGGCGCGAGACCCAGTACTTC	CASRGDRGRETQYF
NA	NA	TRBJ1-1	TRBV19	TGTGCCAGTAGTGAATTCAGGGGCCCGAACACTGAAGCTTTCTTT	CASSEFRGPNTEAFF
NA	NA	TRBJ1-5	TRBV4-3	TGCGCCAGCAGCCAAGGGCCAGGGGAGGGTCAGCCCCAGCATTTT	CASSQGPGEGQPQHF
NA	few	TRBJ2-3	TRBV18	TGTGCCAGCTCGGACCTGGGGGGGCGCACAGATACGCAGTATTTT	CASSDLGGRTDTQYF
NA	NA	TRBJ1-5	TRBV6-6	TGTGCCAGCAGCCATCCCAGGGAGGGTCAGCCCCAGCATTTT	CASSHPREGQPQHF
NA	NA	TRBJ2-7	TRBV28	TGTGCCAGCAGTCTCTCCTTTCGTGGGGCCGCCGAGTACTTC	CASSLSFRGAAEYF
TRBD2	NA	TRBJ2-1	TRBV5-8	TGTGCCAGCAGCTCCCGACTAGCGGGAGACTTTCAGTTCTTC	CASSSRLAGDFQFF
NA	NA	TRBJ1-1	TRBV9	TGTGCCAGCAGCGTAGGGGGGACTCCTAACACTGAAGCTTTCTTT	CASSVGGTPNTEAFF
NA	NA	TRBJ1-1	TRBV18	TGTGCCAGCTTCCGGGCAGGGCTGAACACTGAAGCTTTCTTT	CASFRAGLNTEAFF
NA	NA	TRBJ2-7	TRBV27	TGTGCCAGCAGTTTATTTTCGGCCAAGGGGCCGTACTTC	CASSLFSAKGPYF
TRBD1	few	TRBJ2-5	TRBV7-9	TGTGCCAGCAGCCCGACAGGGAGAGAGACCCAGTACTTC	CASSPTGRETQYF
TRBD2	NA	TRBJ2-4	TRBV7-2	TGTGCCAGCAGCTCCGCACCGGGACTAGCGGGAGGGCCAACCGACTTC	CASSSAPGLAGGPTDF
TRBD1	NA	TRBJ2-1	TRBV9	TGTGCCAGCAGCGTAGCAGGGGGCCCCTACAATGAGCAGTTCTTC	CASSVAGGPYNEQFF
TRBD1	NA	TRBJ2-7	TRBV7-3	TGTGCCAGCAGCTTAATGAGCCAGGGGGCGCAGGAGCAGTACTTC	CASSLMSQGAQEQYF
NA	NA	TRBJ1-2	TRBV19	TGTGCCAGTAGTTCGGGAGTCGGTGGCTACACCTTC	CASSSGVGGYTF
NA	NA	TRBJ2-5	TRBV3-1/TRBV3-2	TGTGCCAGCAGCTCAACAGGCGCACCTAGGGAGACCCAGTACTTC	CASSSTGAPRETQYF
NA	NA	TRBJ2-1	TRBV28	TGTGCCAGCACCCCAGGGCTCGGTGAGCAGTTCTTC	CASTPGLGEQFF
NA	NA	TRBJ1-6	TRBV30	TGTGCCTGGGCCGTAGGGGTGACGGGTAATTCACCCCTCCACTTT	CAWAVGVTGNSPLHF
TRBD1	NA	TRBJ2-7	TRBV6-2/TRBV6-3	TGTGCCAGCAGCCGAGAACGGACAGGGTCAGGAGAGCAGTACTTC	CASSRERTGSGEQYF
NA	NA	TRBJ2-5	TRBV9	TGTGCCAGCAGCCCGGGTTTTAGCGAGATTTGGTTAAAAGAGACCCAGTACTTC	CASSPGFSEIWLKETQYF
TRBD2	NA	TRBJ2-1	TRBV19	TGTGCCAGTAGGAGCCGGGCTAGCGGGAGGAATGAGCAGTTCTTC	CASRSRASGRNEQFF
NA	NA	TRBJ1-2	TRBV14	TGTGCCAGCAGCCAAGAGAAGCCACCCTATGGCTACACCTTC	CASSQEKPPYGYTF
NA	NA	TRBJ1-3	TRBV5-4	TGTGCCAGCAGCTTGAGCGGTTCTGGAAACACCATATATTTT	CASSLSGSGNTIYF
NA	NA	TRBJ2-3	TRBV30	TGTGCCTGGGGGGGAGGCACAGATACGCAGTATTTT	CAWGGGTDTQYF
NA	NA	TRBJ2-3	TRBV10-3	TGTGCCATCAGCTCTTCCTCTCTGGGACAAAGCACAGATACGCAGTATTTT	CAISSSSLGQSTDTQYF
NA	NA	TRBJ2-3	TRBV4-2	TGTGCCAGCAGCCGGGTAGCGGCCACAGATACGCAGTATTTT	CASSRVAATDTQYF
NA	NA	TRBJ1-1	TRBV3-1/TRBV3-2	TGTGCCAGCAGCCAAGGGGGGGGCACTGAAGCTTTCTTT	CASSQGGGTEAFF
NA	NA	TRBJ1-1	TRBV12-3/TRBV12-4	TGTGCCAGCAGTTTGAGCAGGGCCTCAGCTTTCTTT	CASSLSRASAFF
NA	NA	TRBJ1-4	TRBV28	TGTGCCAGCAGCCAACAGGGTGGAGATGAAAAACTGTTTTTT	CASSQQGGDEKLFF
TRBD2	NA	TRBJ2-1	TRBV7-3	TGTGCCAGCAGCTTAAGAGGGACTAGCGGGAGTAGGAATGAGCAGTTCTTC	CASSLRGTSGSRNEQFF